The present entry profiles one T cell receptor beta chain with its context. This clonotype was observed at least ten times. Its antigen is not yet known. No base qualities exist here, and no much larger clone lies one base off it. The sample comes from a study of T cells in Graves' hyperthyroidism and ophthalmopathy (dated by TCRdb to between 2017 and 2020). Notes on the research overall: Peripheral blood was sampled at the time of initial diagnosis, prior to any treatment. TCR V-J signatures able to tell the groups apart were searched for in a discovery cohort of around 95 patients, of whom over 40 had Graves' ophthalmopathy and 55 to 65 had stable Graves' hyperthyroidism. Prospective prediction of ophthalmopathy was tested in an independent validation cohort of some 19 hyperthyroidism patients and around 16 patients who later progressed to ophthalmopathy. The roughly 91 discovery patients were randomly divided into training and test sets at a 7:3 ratio. The study also compared thyroid tissue and blood T-cell repertoires from about 6 Graves' hyperthyroidism patients. Once sampling was done, hyperthyroidism patients were given methimazole at a starting dose of 30 mg daily, whereas ophthalmopathy patients were given high-dose intravenous methylprednisolone. TCR Vbeta CDR3 sequencing of around 130 peripheral blood samples (roughly 41 ophthalmopathy, about 75 hyperthyroidism and roughly 17 progressor patients) is reported in the paper.

Graves' hyperthyroidism was defined as stable when no progression to ophthalmopathy occurred over 18 months of follow-up. Hyperthyroidism patients were aged 18 to 65 years and newly diagnosed, with disease duration of less than 2 months. The study excluded patients with uncontrolled infections, other autoimmune diseases, pregnancy or lactation. Diagnoses were established on the basis of clinical symptoms, serum thyroxine and TRAb, thyroid ultrasound, and orbital computed tomography. PBMCs were separated from about 10 ml of fresh peripheral blood using Ficoll-Paque density gradient centrifugation. Total RNA was extracted using Trizol reagent, and RNA quality was assessed on an Agilent 2100 Bioanalyzer. On the study overall, not on this receptor specifically: Sample size was not statistically predetermined, and blinding of investigators to group allocation was not performed. Ophthalmopathy was separated from stable hyperthyroidism by a 13 V-J signature model, with around 90% sensitivity and roughly 81% specificity obtained in cross-validation and 80%/75% obtained in testing. In validation, the model predicted progression to ophthalmopathy with over 60% sensitivity and 72% to 75% specificity, a median of around six months before onset. Most expanded thyroid clonotypes (frequency above 0.001) were also detected in blood, a finding suggesting that blood repertoires may reflect thyroid immune responses.

Amplification of TCR beta CDR3 regions was carried out from RNA transcripts. The first round of RT-PCR for the TCR CDR3 was performed with the HTBI primer set and the Qiagen OneStep RT-PCR kit. The libraries were constructed in a second round of multiplex PCR and then size-selected and purified. Libraries were sequenced paired-end with 100 bp reads on an Illumina HiSeq2000. The study's processing was this. SOAPnuke was used to process the raw data, with reads discarded if the reads contained adapters or uncalled bases, had a mean Phred below 15, or lacked an exact constant-primer or identifier match. High-quality paired reads were merged using COPE v1.2.5, and each unique nucleotide sequence was defined as a clonotype. MiTCR v1.1 was used to align the clonotypes against IMGT TRBV, TRBD and TRBJ reference segments. The analysis was restricted to V-J combinations with a frequency above 0.0001, which together covered about 99% of the repertoires. The TCS score was defined as F50 (clonal expansion) divided by E x V (chaos), with BLOSUM62-based TCRdist calculated between CDR3 peptides within each V-J. Welch's t-statistics and random forest reduced roughly 500 V-J features to 10 to 15, which were used in a naive Bayes classifier (R e1071). Starting from the raw public reads, TCRdb applied fastp trimming at Q25, assembled clones with MiXCR and retained in-frame beta chains. CDR3 protein duplicates are merged, each entry listing the most common genes and DNA. TCRdb assigned the V and J calls; the authors' analysis was not used. The sample table holds hundreds of thousands of distinct CDR3 sequences, of which about 15% were seen once. The top ten constitute around 24% of the sample.

Between the V and J ends, shortened by 3 bases and 12 bases respectively, the junction contains 11 bases. For CDR1 and CDR2, the germline V gene (reference sequence) lists SEHNR and FQNEAQ. Counted from cysteine to phenylalanine, this CDR3 has 11 amino acids. Just CDR3 DNA is preserved here, 33 bases in frame from base 1. This receptor was identified in a woman in her twenties or thirties with Graves' hyperthyroidism. Sequencing was performed on blood. This sequence uses TRBV7-9 and TRBJ1-1, with no D gene named confidently. The CDR3 corresponds to CASSFGLRTFF. The sequence in DNA is TGTGCCAGCAGCTTCGGCCTGAGAACTTTCTTT.